The 11 T cell receptor beta chains given below trace back to one sample, sequenced in a study of cytomegalovirus exposure and HLA in healthy donors. Researchers ran the PCR with 60 Vbeta and 13 Jbeta primers. Here immunoSEQ multiplex PCR was the method, and the copy in TCRdb shows in-frame clones only, minus some. The sample has some 140,000 clones; around 79% are singletons. Sequencing was performed on PBMCs. These receptors all stem from a female donor in good health and CMV-seronegative.

The J gene is TRBJ1-1, the V gene TRBV10-3; 7 nucleotides match TRBD1. The V gene end was trimmed by 4 bases and the J gene end by 6 bases; junction bases not matched to a gene: 2. The length of the CDR3 is 12 residues. Germline V gives CDR1 ENHRY, CDR2 SYGVKD. CDR3 nucleotides: TGTGCCATCAGTGGACAGGGTCCTGAAGCTTTCTTT. It translates to CAISGQGPEAFF.

The genes are TRBV27 and TRBJ2-7; maybe TRBD1 (6 bases). Germline CDR1 reads MNHEY; CDR2 reads SMNVEV (reference sequence). This CDR3 is 14 amino acids long. V was cut by 6 bases and J by 3 bases, with 15 bases left in between. CDR3 loop: CASSPLTGNYEQYF. The CDR3 DNA reads as TGTGCCAGCAGCCCTTTGACAGGCAACTACGAGCAGTACTTC.

The J gene is TRBJ2-7, the V gene TRBV5-4; maybe TRBD1 (6 bases). The CDR3 is 14 residues long. The ends were cut back, 0 bases at V and 3 bases at J, with 10 bases in the middle. CDR1 is SGHNT and CDR2 is YYREEE in the germline V gene (reference sequence). CDR3: CASSLDRVGYEQYF. In DNA, the CDR3 is TGTGCCAGCAGCTTGGACAGGGTAGGCTACGAGCAGTACTTC.

On this clone itself: Other DNA sequences from this sample encode an identical CDR3 as well. The chain has TRBV7-2 and TRBJ2-7; the D gene is possibly TRBD2 (7 bases). V was cut by 0 bases and J by 0 bases, with 9 bases left in between. This CDR3 is built from 15 residues. Germline CDR1 reads SGHTA; CDR2 reads FQGNSA. CDR3 region: CASSLAGGPSYEQYF. The CDR3 coding sequence is TGTGCCAGCAGCTTAGCGGGGGGGCCCTCCTACGAGCAGTACTTC.

This clone appeared once. The V gene is TRBV7-9, the J gene TRBJ2-3; no clear D. Trimming removed 1 base at V and 4 bases at J, with 18 bases between. Germline V gene data show CDR1 as SEHNR and CDR2 as FQNEAQ (reference sequence). The CDR3 consists of 17 residues. CDR3 protein: CASSLGALPSGPDTQYF. Here the CDR3 DNA reads TGTGCCAGCAGCTTAGGAGCGTTGCCTAGTGGCCCAGATACGCAGTATTTT.

The chain uses TRBV7-9 and TRBJ1-5, with D unclear. Trimming removed 3 bases at V and 0 bases at J, with 9 bases between. The germline V gene encodes CDR1 SEHNR and CDR2 FQNEAQ (reference sequence). There are 15 residues in the CDR3. CDR3 DNA: TGTGCCAGCAGCTTGACCGGGGATAGCAATCAGCCCCAGCATTTT. Protein: CASSLTGDSNQPQHF.

This chain uses TRBV5-1 with TRBJ2-5; TRBD1 might be the D (5 bases). The CDR3 extends over 14 amino acids. Trimming stripped 0 bases from V and 7 bases from J, with 13 bases between. Germline-derived CDR1 and CDR2 are SGHRS and YFSETQ. Here the CDR3 reads CASSLDQGSTTQYF. Written as DNA, the CDR3 is TGCGCCAGCAGCTTGGATCAGGGTAGTACGACCCAGTACTTC.

This chain joins TRBV12-5 and TRBJ2-7; D unresolved. Germline lookup yields CDR1 LGHNT and CDR2 FRNRAP. V was cut by 1 base and J by 0 bases, with 7 bases left in between. The CDR3 runs 14 residues. CDR3 protein: CASGLAGHSYEQYF. The CDR3 bases are TGTGCTAGTGGTTTGGCAGGCCACTCCTACGAGCAGTACTTC.

The chain joins TRBV10-3 to TRBJ2-7; 8 bases agree with TRBD1. Germline V lookup: CDR1 ENHRY, CDR2 SYGVKD. The CDR3 is made up of 13 amino acids. V lost 6 bases and J lost 5; bases outside the gene matches: 6. The CDR3 region has the DNA TGTGCCATCAGGGGCAGGGGGCAGGACGAGCAGTACTTC. Translated: CAIRGRGQDEQYF.

The rearrangement links TRBV27 to TRBJ1-2; perhaps TRBD1 as D (5 bases). Germline V gene data show CDR1 as MNHEY and CDR2 as SMNVEV (reference sequence). The CDR3 has 13 amino acids. Trimming removed 3 bases from V and 6 bases from J, with 11 bases in between. DNA of the CDR3: TGTGCCAGCAGTTTGGGGCAGTTAGATGGCTACACCTTC. Its translation: CASSLGQLDGYTF.

This clone was counted a single time. The chain uses TRBV2 and TRBJ2-2, with TRBD2 matching 7 bases. J was trimmed by 5 bases and V by 0 bases; bases with no gene match: 0. Germline V gene lookup returns CDR1 SNHLY and CDR2 FYNNEI. CDR3 size: 14 residues. Here the CDR3 DNA reads TGTGCCAGCAGTGAAGCGCGGGGGACCGGGGAGCTGTTTTTT. As protein: CASSEARGTGELFF.